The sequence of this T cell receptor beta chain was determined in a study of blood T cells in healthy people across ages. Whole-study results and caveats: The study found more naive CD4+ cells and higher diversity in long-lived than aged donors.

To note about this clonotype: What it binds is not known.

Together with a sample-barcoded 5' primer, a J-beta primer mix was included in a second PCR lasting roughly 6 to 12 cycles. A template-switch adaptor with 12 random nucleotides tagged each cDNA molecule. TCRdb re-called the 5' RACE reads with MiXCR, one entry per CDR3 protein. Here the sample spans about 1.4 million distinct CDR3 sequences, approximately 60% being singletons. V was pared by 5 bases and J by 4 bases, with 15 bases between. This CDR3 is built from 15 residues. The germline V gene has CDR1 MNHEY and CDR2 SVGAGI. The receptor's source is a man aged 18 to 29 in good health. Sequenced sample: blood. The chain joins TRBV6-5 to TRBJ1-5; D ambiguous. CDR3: CASSQQFTLNQPQHF. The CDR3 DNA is TGTGCCAGCAGTCAGCAGTTCACTCTAAATCAGCCCCAGCATTTT.